These 7 T cell receptor beta chains came from one sample sequenced in a study of blood T cell repertoires in COVID-19. Repertoires were generated with immunoSEQ multiplex PCR, while TCRdb's copy carries only in-frame clones and drops some. The table has 150,000 to 200,000 clones, approximately 90% seen once. Sequencing was performed on peripheral blood. The receptor set was obtained from a man in his fifties with acute or convalescent COVID-19.

The chain uses TRBV10-3 and TRBJ2-3; TRBD2 agrees at 8 bases. Losses at the gene ends were 11 bases for V and 3 bases for J; bases not matched to a gene: 10. The CDR3 is 14 amino acids. CDR1 ENHRY and CDR2 SYGVKD come from the germline V gene. The DNA for the CDR3 is TGTGCCGTCGCGAGCGGGAGTAGTACAGATACGCAGTATTTT. Translation: CAVASGSSTDTQYF.

This clone was recorded only once. The DNA of the CDR3 is TGTGCCAGCTCACCGACGGGAGGAAGCACAGATACGCAGTATTTT. It encodes CASSPTGGSTDTQYF. The chain employs TRBV18 and TRBJ2-3, with TRBD2 identical over 7 bases. CDR3 length: 15 amino acids. CDR1 KGHSH and CDR2 LQKENI come from the germline V gene. Trimming at V came to 3 bases and at J to 0 bases, leaving 3 bases not matched to a gene. Supplemented by reference TRBV18 and TRBJ2-3, the full variable domain reads NAGVMQNPRHLVRRRGQEARLRCSPMKGHSHVYWYRQLPEEGLKFMVYLQKENIIDESGMPKERFSAEFPKEGPSILRIQQVVRGDSAAYFCASSPTGGSTDTQYFGPGTRLTVL.

Here the CDR3 reads CASSPRQGWSGYTF. The CDR3 region has the DNA TGTGCCAGTAGTCCGCGACAGGGATGGTCTGGCTACACCTTC. The chain links TRBV19 to TRBJ1-2, with TRBD1 matching over 7 bases. The CDR3 consists of 14 residues. CDR1 and CDR2 (germline): LNHDA, SQIVND (reference sequence). V dropped 5 bases and J dropped 7; count of bases not matched to a gene: 10.

This chain links TRBV28 with TRBJ1-5; D is unresolved. Per germline, CDR1 MDHEN and CDR2 SYDVKM. The CDR3 totals 16 residues. V was clipped by 3 bases and J by 2 bases, with 14 bases between them. CDR3 protein: CASSLGGQSGNQPQHF. For the CDR3, the DNA is TGTGCCAGCAGTTTGGGCGGGCAGTCTGGCAATCAGCCCCAGCATTTT.

This chain links TRBV6-5 with TRBJ2-7; 10 bases agree with TRBD1. V shed 5 bases, J shed 7 bases, and the junction held 8 bases outside the gene matches. Germline CDR1 MNHEY, CDR2 SVGAGI. The CDR3 runs to 14 residues. The CDR3 DNA reads TGTGCCAGCAGTCGTGGACAGGGGGGTCGAGAGCAGTACTTC. Its translation: CASSRGQGGREQYF.

This chain connects TRBV11-3 to TRBJ2-3; TRBD2 agrees at 12 bases. This CDR3 is 14 amino acids long. The ends lost 5 bases at V and 5 bases at J; junction bases unmatched: 2. Germline V lookup: CDR1 SGHNT, CDR2 YENEEA. The CDR3 coding sequence is TGTGCCAGCAGCACTAGCGGGGGGATAGATACGCAGTATTTT. Translation gives CASSTSGGIDTQYF. Combining the CDR3 with reference TRBV11-3 and TRBJ2-3 gives the whole variable domain EAGVVQSPRYKIIEKKQPVAFWCNPISGHNTLYWYLQNLGQGPELLIRYENEEAVDDSQLPKDRFSAERLKGVDSTLKIQPAELGDSAVYLCASSTSGGIDTQYFGPGTRLTVL.

This clone turned up a few times. V is TRBV2 and J is TRBJ1-1; D gene unclear. The CDR3 loop spans 13 amino acids. Germline CDR1 is SNHLY and CDR2 is FYNNEI. Trimming took 5 bases from V and 1 from J, leaving 8 bases between them. The CDR3 reads CASSTDKNTEAFF. CDR3 DNA: TGTGCCAGCAGTACAGACAAGAACACTGAAGCTTTCTTT.